This is a list of T cell receptor beta chains from one sample in a study of cytomegalovirus exposure and HLA in healthy donors. Using immunoSEQ multiplex PCR, the repertoire was profiled, and TCRdb retains in-frame clones only, with some absent. The sample holds roughly 110,000 clones; 75% are singletons and the top ten take 2.5% to 3%. The sequencing sample was made of PBMCs. All receptors derive from a male donor in good health and CMV-seropositive. Both conserved end residues are part of each CDR3. The order of the fields is D gene, J gene, CDR3 length, V gene, clone size, CDR3 protein, CDR3 DNA. The D gene is left open where the match is weak. A clone size is listed for some rows: how often the clone was seen (once, few, many), or a class if it is expanded.

TRBD1	TRBJ1-2	13	TRBV4-2	.	CASRPTGVYGYTF	TGTGCCAGCAGGCCCACAGGGGTGTATGGCTACACCTTC
TRBD1	TRBJ2-6	17	TRBV15	.	CATSLQGAPPGANVLTF	TGTGCCACCAGCTTACAGGGGGCTCCCCCTGGGGCCAACGTCCTGACTTTC
.	TRBJ2-7	16	TRBV7-6	.	CASSSRPGGAGYEQYF	TGTGCCAGCAGCTCCCGGCCGGGGGGCGCGGGCTACGAGCAGTACTTC
TRBD2	TRBJ2-3	16	TRBV5-4	.	CASSFGLAGSTDTQYF	TGTGCCAGCAGCTTCGGACTAGCGGGCAGCACAGATACGCAGTATTTT
.	TRBJ1-1	12	TRBV15	few	CATSREQYEAFF	TGTGCCACCAGCAGAGAACAGTATGAAGCTTTCTTT
TRBD2	TRBJ2-3	16	TRBV9	.	CASSPRREVGTDTQYF	TGTGCCAGCAGTCCGCGTCGGGAGGTTGGCACAGATACGCAGTATTTT
TRBD1	TRBJ1-5	14	TRBV19	.	CASRTKGAHQPQHF	TGTGCCAGTAGGACCAAGGGGGCGCATCAGCCCCAGCATTTT
TRBD2	TRBJ2-5	16	TRBV9	.	CASSVTPSGGGETQYF	TGTGCCAGCAGCGTTACACCTAGCGGGGGGGGAGAGACCCAGTACTTC
TRBD1	TRBJ1-2	13	TRBV10-3	.	CAISEDRADGYTF	TGTGCCATCAGTGAGGACAGGGCGGATGGCTACACCTTC
TRBD1	TRBJ1-1	17	TRBV25-1	.	CASSEYPGTDTNTEAFF	TGTGCCAGCAGTGAATACCCCGGGACAGATACGAACACTGAAGCTTTCTTT
.	TRBJ2-7	12	TRBV28	.	CASSSTGLLVYF	TGTGCCAGCAGCTCGACAGGCTTGCTGGTGTACTTC
TRBD1	TRBJ2-1	14	TRBV15	.	CATSRDTGGNEQFF	TGTGCCACCAGCAGAGATACAGGGGGGAATGAGCAGTTCTTC
.	TRBJ1-1	14	TRBV29-1	.	CSVEVYRRNTEAFF	TGCAGCGTTGAGGTGTATAGGAGGAACACTGAAGCTTTCTTT
.	TRBJ1-1	12	TRBV29-1	.	CSVDSSNTEAFF	TGCAGCGTTGATTCGTCGAACACTGAAGCTTTCTTT
.	TRBJ1-4	16	TRBV29-1	once	CSAADRGGITNEKLFF	TGCAGCGCCGCGGACAGAGGGGGAATCACTAATGAAAAACTGTTTTTT
TRBD2	TRBJ2-7	15	TRBV5-1	.	CASSFSSGSSYEQYF	TGCGCCAGCAGCTTCTCTAGCGGGAGCTCCTACGAGCAGTACTTC
.	TRBJ1-1	16	TRBV2	.	CASSQSTTGRNTEAFF	TGTGCCAGCAGTCAAAGCACTACAGGGCGCAACACTGAAGCTTTCTTT
TRBD2	TRBJ2-7	14	TRBV9	.	CASSVDPGGYEQYF	TGTGCCAGCAGCGTAGACCCGGGAGGGTACGAGCAGTACTTC
.	TRBJ2-2	15	TRBV11-2	.	CASSLLYGNTGELFF	TGTGCCAGCAGCCTCCTCTACGGGAACACCGGGGAGCTGTTTTTT
.	TRBJ2-5	14	TRBV7-2	few	CASSLQGPQETQYF	TGTGCCAGCAGCCTGCAGGGCCCCCAGGAGACCCAGTACTTC
TRBD2	TRBJ2-7	17	TRBV7-2	.	CASSLAGSGRASYEQYF	TGTGCCAGCAGCTTAGCGGGAAGCGGGAGGGCCTCCTACGAGCAGTACTTC
.	TRBJ2-3	17	TRBV4-3	.	CASSQDRSGPGTDTQYF	TGCGCCAGCAGCCAAGATCGCAGCGGACCGGGGACAGATACGCAGTATTTT
.	TRBJ2-7	14	TRBV9	.	CASSVVPGAYEQYF	TGTGCCAGCAGCGTAGTACCAGGGGCCTACGAGCAGTACTTC
.	TRBJ2-7	14	TRBV5-1	.	CASSRATGYYEQYF	TGCGCCAGCAGCCGAGCGACAGGTTACTACGAGCAGTACTTC
.	TRBJ1-4	14	TRBV28	.	CASSLSQGNEKLFF	TGTGCCAGCAGTTTGAGTCAGGGCAACGAAAAACTGTTTTTT
TRBD2	TRBJ2-1	17	TRBV7-9	.	CASGSRLAGGWYNEQFF	TGTGCCAGCGGAAGTCGACTAGCGGGGGGGTGGTACAATGAGCAGTTCTTC
.	TRBJ2-7	14	TRBV7-2	.	CASSLDAGGNEQYF	TGTGCCAGCAGCTTAGATGCTGGGGGCAACGAGCAGTACTTC
TRBD1	TRBJ1-5	17	TRBV18	.	CASSPTSGTGGNQPQHF	TGTGCCAGCTCACCCACTTCCGGGACAGGAGGCAATCAGCCCCAGCATTTT
.	TRBJ1-1	14	TRBV27	few	CASSPIRGVTEAFF	TGTGCCAGCAGTCCGATCCGCGGGGTCACTGAAGCTTTCTTT
TRBD2	TRBJ2-7	15	TRBV6-5	once	CASSRGTSGAYEQYF	TGTGCCAGCAGCCGCGGGACTAGCGGGGCCTACGAGCAGTACTTC
.	TRBJ2-3	14	TRBV9	.	CASSVAGDTDTQYF	TGTGCCAGCAGCGTAGCGGGGGACACAGATACGCAGTATTTT
.	TRBJ2-1	16	TRBV19	once	CASSTLSGSAYNEQFF	TGTGCCAGTAGTACCCTGAGCGGTAGCGCTTACAATGAGCAGTTCTTC
.	TRBJ1-5	16	TRBV25-1	.	CASSEGGGAGNQPQHF	TGTGCCAGCAGTGAAGGTGGAGGGGCCGGCAATCAGCCCCAGCATTTT
TRBD1	TRBJ2-7	14	TRBV9	.	CASSARQGPYEQYF	TGTGCCAGCAGCGCCAGACAGGGCCCCTACGAGCAGTACTTC
.	TRBJ1-6	14	TRBV27	few	CASSLDGKNSPLHF	TGTGCCAGCAGCCTGGACGGGAAAAATTCACCCCTCCACTTT